This T cell receptor beta chain came from a study of radiotherapy plus CTLA-4 blockade in lung cancer. Study-wide background: Disease control was present in 30% to 40% of patients, and objective responses in approximately 20%.

CDR3 length: 19 residues. Germline CDR1 reads LGHNA; CDR2 reads YNFKEQ. Turning to this clone: The antigen is undetermined.

Clones were read by immunoSEQ multiplex PCR, and TCRdb kept only the in-frame ones, dropping some. The sample contains tens of thousands of clones, roughly 87% of which appear only once. General study findings and limits: Once radiotherapy plus ipilimumab had been given, TCR clones derived from tumor expanded in blood.

CTLA-4 blockade using ipilimumab, together with focal radiation, was received by patients with chemo-refractory metastatic non-small-cell lung cancer. The TCR sequence derives from a human donor with non-small cell lung cancer who had stable disease on radiotherapy plus ipilimumab. The specimen comprised peripheral blood, sampled from a patient treated with radiotherapy plus ipilimumab. The chain uses TRBV4-2 and TRBJ2-5; TRBD1 or TRBD2 may be the D gene (6 bases each). The last part of the DNA fits TRBJ2-7 better; the J call may be wrong. CDR3 in amino acids: CASSQDGGRNLMSSYEQYF. The CDR3 coding sequence is TGTGCCAGCAGCCAAGATGGGGGGCGGAATTTAATGAGCTCCTACGAGCAGTACTTC.